A single sample is the source of the 17 T cell receptor beta chains below, sequenced in a study of cytomegalovirus exposure and HLA in healthy donors. The PCR used 60 Vbeta and 13 Jbeta primers. This table comes from immunoSEQ multiplex PCR, and its TCRdb copy is limited to in-frame clones, with some not included. The data contain 110,000 to 150,000 clones, roughly 78% of them seen just once; the ten biggest clones take up around 3.2%. The source material was PBMCs. Source of these receptors: a female donor in good health and CMV-seronegative.

The CDR3 spells CASSYSRSSSYEQYF. The CDR3, as DNA: TGTGCCAGCAGTTACTCTCGTAGTAGCTCCTACGAGCAGTACTTC. This rearrangement joins TRBV6-6 to TRBJ2-7; D remains unclear. Trimming removed 0 bases from V and 0 bases from J, with 9 bases in between. CDR1 is MNHNY, CDR2 SVGAGI, per germline (reference sequence). This CDR3 has 15 residues.

The V call is TRBV5-1, the J call TRBJ1-6; 8 positions match TRBD1. V was clipped by 0 bases and J by 7 bases; unmatched bases: 3. Germline V gene data show CDR1 as SGHRS and CDR2 as YFSETQ. The CDR3 covers 15 residues. Here the CDR3 reads CASSLARTGNSPLHF. The CDR3 DNA is TGCGCCAGCAGCTTGGCCCGGACAGGGAATTCACCCCTCCACTTT.

The chain couples TRBV18 to TRBJ1-1; 7 bases map to TRBD1. Per germline, CDR1 KGHSH and CDR2 LQKENI. The V and J ends lost 6 bases and 8 bases, in that order; junction bases with no gene match: 6. This CDR3 has 12 amino acids. Here the CDR3 DNA reads TGTGCCAGCTCCAGTACAGGGGAGGAAGCTTTCTTT. Its protein is CASSSTGEEAFF.

CDR3 DNA sequence: TGTGCCAGCAGTTCGACAGGGGCTGGGGCCAACGTCCTGACTTTC. This sequence encodes CASSSTGAGANVLTF. The V and J genes are TRBV28 and TRBJ2-6; 8 positions agree with TRBD1. Germline trimming cut 4 bases from V and 2 bases from J; bases unmatched to any gene: 1. This CDR3 is 15 amino acids long. Germline V CDR1 and CDR2: MDHEN, SYDVKM.

The chain joins TRBV5-4 to TRBJ2-4, with a tentative D call TRBD2 (6 bases). CDR1 SGHNT and CDR2 YYREEE come from the germline V gene (reference sequence). V was pared by 1 base and J by 11 bases, with 16 bases between. The CDR3 has 14 amino acids. CDR3 in amino acids: CASSLWGVSGVQYF. The CDR3 DNA sequence: TGTGCCAGCAGCTTGTGGGGGGTTTCGGGGGTTCAGTACTTC.

A few counts support this clone. The V and J genes are TRBV7-9 and TRBJ1-3; weak D call: TRBD1 (5 bases). Germline V lookup: CDR1 SEHNR, CDR2 FQNEAQ (reference sequence). CDR3 length equals 13 residues. Trimming cost V 7 bases and J 8 bases, with 15 bases left between them. In DNA form, the CDR3 reads TGTGCCAGCATCGTCGACCGGGGGGACACCATATATTTT. Translation gives CASIVDRGDTIYF.

The CDR3 reads CASSPTDRGREQFF. The CDR3, as DNA: TGTGCCAGCAGCCCGACGGACAGGGGGCGAGAGCAGTTCTTC. The gene calls are TRBV7-3 and TRBJ2-1; the match to TRBD1 covers 11 bases. The CDR3 runs to 14 residues. Germline-derived CDR1 and CDR2 are SGHTA and FQGTGA. Losses at the gene ends were 5 bases for V and 10 bases for J; bases not matched to a gene: 7.

The rearrangement uses TRBV7-9 and TRBJ2-7; 8 bases are a match to TRBD2. This CDR3 is 16 amino acids long. After removal of 1 base from V and 2 bases from J, the junction contained 7 bases not matched to a gene. Germline V gene sequence: CDR1 SEHNR, CDR2 FQNEAQ (reference sequence). The CDR3 sequence is CASSLGGGGLTYEQYF. As DNA, the CDR3 is TGTGCCAGCAGCTTAGGGGGCGGGGGGCTCACCTACGAGCAGTACTTC.

The CDR3 nucleotides are TGTGCCAGCAGCGTAGGGCAGGGCAATGAGCAGTTCTTC. Translated: CASSVGQGNEQFF. The chain combines TRBV9 with TRBJ2-1; TRBD1 might be the D (5 bases). Trimming cost V 0 bases and J 6 bases, with 7 bases left between them. This CDR3 comprises 13 residues. Germline assignment: CDR1 SGDLS and CDR2 YYNGEE.

This clone was seen a few times. This chain uses TRBV5-6 with TRBJ1-1, with D perhaps TRBD1 (5 bases). V was pared by 0 bases and J by 6 bases, with 9 bases between. Germline loops: CDR1 SGHDT, CDR2 YYEEEE. The CDR3 extends over 13 amino acids. The CDR3: CASSLEVTAEAFF. The CDR3, as DNA: TGTGCCAGCAGCTTGGAGGTGACAGCTGAAGCTTTCTTT.

The chain joins TRBV7-9 to TRBJ1-2, with D possibly being TRBD1 (6 bases). The V gene's germline CDR1 is SEHNR and CDR2 FQNEAQ (reference sequence). This CDR3 is built from 13 residues. V lost 5 bases to trimming and J lost 4 bases, with 11 bases between them. The CDR3 region is CASSRTALYGYTF. DNA for the CDR3: TGTGCCAGCAGCCGGACAGCCCTCTATGGCTACACCTTC.

As for this clone: Its ends do not fully match the called genes, so a read error is possible. The J gene is TRBJ1-1, the V gene TRBV7-9; no definite D call. From germline, CDR1 is SEHNR and CDR2 FQNEAQ (reference sequence). The CDR3 has 15 amino acids. Here the CDR3 reads CSSSPATAGGPEAFF. The CDR3 coding sequence is TGTTCCAGCAGCCCAGCGACCGCGGGCGGACCTGAAGCTTTCTTT.

This clone was seen just once. This chain links TRBV19 with TRBJ1-1, with TRBD1 as a possible D gene (6 bases). V dropped 6 bases and J dropped 5 bases, with 16 bases sitting between them. The CDR3 covers 14 residues. The germline V gene has CDR1 LNHDA and CDR2 SQIVND (reference sequence). The CDR3 DNA is TGTGCCAGTAGGCTGGCCGTACAGGGAACTGAAGCTTTCTTT. Its translation: CASRLAVQGTEAFF.

This clone was seen more than once but under ten times. The junction and the germline gene differ at one end; a read error may be behind it. The chain employs TRBV7-7 and TRBJ1-2; 10 bases agree with TRBD1. Germline values: CDR1 SSHAT, CDR2 FNYEAQ (reference sequence). CDR3 length: 18 amino acids. CDR3 coding DNA: TGTGCTAGCAGGAAATCGCGACAGGGGGCAAATGGCGACTATGGCTACACCTTC. Protein sequence: CASRKSRQGANGDYGYTF.

This clone was seen more than once but under ten times. The rearrangement uses TRBV6-6 and TRBJ1-5, with TRBD1 identical over 8 bases. The J segment lost 6 bases and the V segment lost 5 bases, leaving 6 bases of the junction unmatched. The CDR3 is 14 residues long. The germline gives CDR1 MNHNY, CDR2 SVGAGI (reference sequence). The CDR3 region is CASSRQGLGQPQHF. CDR3 DNA sequence: TGTGCCAGCAGTCGACAGGGGTTGGGTCAGCCCCAGCATTTT.

The chain combines TRBV7-9 with TRBJ2-7; a possible D gene is TRBD2 (7 bases). Germline lookup yields CDR1 SEHNR and CDR2 FQNEAQ (reference sequence). The germline V and J ends were trimmed by 8 bases and 4 bases, with 27 bases remaining between them. The CDR3 runs to 17 residues. Here the CDR3 DNA reads TGTGCCAGCGGGGGGGCAGTGCGAGCCCAACAGGGATACGAGCAGTACTTC. Encoded protein: CASGGAVRAQQGYEQYF.

V gene TRBV5-8 combines with J gene TRBJ2-1; 8 positions match TRBD1. The CDR3 totals 14 residues. After removal of 4 bases from V and 8 bases from J, the junction contained 8 bases not matched to a gene. Germline V CDR1 and CDR2: SGHTS, YDEGEE. CDR3 DNA sequence: TGTGCCAGCAGCCCATGGACAGGGAAACATGAGCAGTTCTTC. This codes for CASSPWTGKHEQFF.